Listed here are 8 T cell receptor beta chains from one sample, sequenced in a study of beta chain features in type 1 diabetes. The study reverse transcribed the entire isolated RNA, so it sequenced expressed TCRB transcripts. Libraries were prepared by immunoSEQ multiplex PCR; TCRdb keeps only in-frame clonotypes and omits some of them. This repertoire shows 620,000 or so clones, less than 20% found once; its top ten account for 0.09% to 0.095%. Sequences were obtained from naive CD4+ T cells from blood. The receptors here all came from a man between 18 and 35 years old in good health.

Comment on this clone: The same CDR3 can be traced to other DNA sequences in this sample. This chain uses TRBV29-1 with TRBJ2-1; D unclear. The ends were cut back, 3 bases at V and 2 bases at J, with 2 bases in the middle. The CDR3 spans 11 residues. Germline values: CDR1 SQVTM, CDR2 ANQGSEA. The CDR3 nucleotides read TGCAGCGTTGACCCCTACAATGAGCAGTTCTTC. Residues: CSVDPYNEQFF.

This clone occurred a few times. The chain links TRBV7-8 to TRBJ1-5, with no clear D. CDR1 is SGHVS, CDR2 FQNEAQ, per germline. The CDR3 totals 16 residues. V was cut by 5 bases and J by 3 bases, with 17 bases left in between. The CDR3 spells CASSNRDPTLNQPQHF. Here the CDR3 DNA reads TGTGCCAGCAGCAACCGGGATCCGACACTCAATCAGCCCCAGCATTTT.

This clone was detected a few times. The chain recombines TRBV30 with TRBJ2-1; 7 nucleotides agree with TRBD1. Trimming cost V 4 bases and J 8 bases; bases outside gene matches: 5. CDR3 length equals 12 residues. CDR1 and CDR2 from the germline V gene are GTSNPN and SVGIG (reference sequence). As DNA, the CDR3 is TGTGCCTGGACAAGGGGGCTCGATGAGCAGTTCTTC. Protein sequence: CAWTRGLDEQFF.

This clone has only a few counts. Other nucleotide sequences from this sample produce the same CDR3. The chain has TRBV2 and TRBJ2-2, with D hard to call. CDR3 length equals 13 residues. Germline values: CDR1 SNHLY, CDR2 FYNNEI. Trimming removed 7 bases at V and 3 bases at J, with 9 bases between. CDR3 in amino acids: CASNVRDTGELFF. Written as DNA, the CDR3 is TGTGCCAGCAATGTAAGGGACACCGGGGAGCTGTTTTTT.

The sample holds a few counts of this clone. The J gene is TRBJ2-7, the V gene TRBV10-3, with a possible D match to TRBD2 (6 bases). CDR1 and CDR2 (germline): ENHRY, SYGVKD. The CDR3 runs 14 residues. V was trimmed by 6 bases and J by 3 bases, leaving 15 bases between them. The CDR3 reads CAIRLAGNIYEQYF. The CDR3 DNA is TGTGCCATCAGGCTGGCGGGAAATATCTACGAGCAGTACTTC.

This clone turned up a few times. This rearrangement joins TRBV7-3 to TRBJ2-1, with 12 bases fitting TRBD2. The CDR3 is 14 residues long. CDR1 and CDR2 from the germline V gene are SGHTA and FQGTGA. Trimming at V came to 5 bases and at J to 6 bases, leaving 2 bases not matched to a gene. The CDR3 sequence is CASSPTSGGNEQFF. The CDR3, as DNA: TGTGCCAGCAGCCCGACTAGCGGGGGCAATGAGCAGTTCTTC.

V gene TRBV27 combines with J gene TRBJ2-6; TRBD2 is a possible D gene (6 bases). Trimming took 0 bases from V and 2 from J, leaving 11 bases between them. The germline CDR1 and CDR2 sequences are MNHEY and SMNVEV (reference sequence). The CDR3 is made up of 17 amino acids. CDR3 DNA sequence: TGTGCCAGCAGTTTATCGGGGCGGGGTGCTGGGGCCAACGTCCTGACTTTC. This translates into CASSLSGRGAGANVLTF. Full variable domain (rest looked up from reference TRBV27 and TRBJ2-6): EAQVTQNPRYLITVTGKKLTVTCSQNMNHEYMSWYRQDPGLGLRQIYYSMNVEVTDKGDVPEGYKVSRKEKRNFPLILESPSPNQTSLYFCASSLSGRGAGANVLTFGAGSRLTVL.

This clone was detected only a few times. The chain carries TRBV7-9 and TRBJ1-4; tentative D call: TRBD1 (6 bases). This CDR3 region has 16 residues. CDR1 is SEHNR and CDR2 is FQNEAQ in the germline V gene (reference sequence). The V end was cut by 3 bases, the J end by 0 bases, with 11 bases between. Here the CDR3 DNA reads TGTGCCAGCAGCTTCCGACAGGCTGCAACTAATGAAAAACTGTTTTTT. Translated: CASSFRQAATNEKLFF.